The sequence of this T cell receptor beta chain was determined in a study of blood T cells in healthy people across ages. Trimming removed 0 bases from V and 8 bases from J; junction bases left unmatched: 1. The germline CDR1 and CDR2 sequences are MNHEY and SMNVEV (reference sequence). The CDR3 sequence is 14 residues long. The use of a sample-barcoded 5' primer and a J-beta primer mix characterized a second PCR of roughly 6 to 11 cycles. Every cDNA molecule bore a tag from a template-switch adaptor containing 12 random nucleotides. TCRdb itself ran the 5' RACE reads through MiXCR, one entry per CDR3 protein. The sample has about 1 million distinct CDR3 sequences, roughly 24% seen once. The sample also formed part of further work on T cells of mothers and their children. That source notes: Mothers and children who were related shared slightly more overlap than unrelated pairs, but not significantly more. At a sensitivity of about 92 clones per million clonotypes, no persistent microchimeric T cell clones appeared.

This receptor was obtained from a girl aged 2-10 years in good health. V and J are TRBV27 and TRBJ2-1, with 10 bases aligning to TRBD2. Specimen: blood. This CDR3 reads CASSLSGTSDEQFF. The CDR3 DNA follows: TGTGCCAGCAGTTTATCCGGGACTAGCGATGAGCAGTTCTTC.